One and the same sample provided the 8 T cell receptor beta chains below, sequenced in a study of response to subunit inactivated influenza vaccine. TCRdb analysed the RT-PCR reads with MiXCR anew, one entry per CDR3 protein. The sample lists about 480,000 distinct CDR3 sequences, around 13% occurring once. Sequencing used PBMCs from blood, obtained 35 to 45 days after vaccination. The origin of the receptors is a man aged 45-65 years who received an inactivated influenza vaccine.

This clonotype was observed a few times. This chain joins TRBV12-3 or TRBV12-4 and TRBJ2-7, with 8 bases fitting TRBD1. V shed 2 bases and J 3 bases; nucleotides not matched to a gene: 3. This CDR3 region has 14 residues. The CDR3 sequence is CASSLRQGNYEQYF. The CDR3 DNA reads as TGTGCCAGCAGTTTACGACAGGGGAACTACGAGCAGTACTTC.

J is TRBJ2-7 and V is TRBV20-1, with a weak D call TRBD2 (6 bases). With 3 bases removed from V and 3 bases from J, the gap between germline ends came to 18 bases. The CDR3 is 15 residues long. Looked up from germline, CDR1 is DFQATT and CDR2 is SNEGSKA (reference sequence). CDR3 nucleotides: TGCAGTGCTAGTGGCGGTGTGACTAGTGGCTACGAGCAGTACTTC. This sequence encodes CSASGGVTSGYEQYF.

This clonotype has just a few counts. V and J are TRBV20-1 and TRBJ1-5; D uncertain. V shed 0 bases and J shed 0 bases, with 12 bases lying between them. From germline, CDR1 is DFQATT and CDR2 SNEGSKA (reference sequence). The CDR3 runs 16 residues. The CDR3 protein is CSARDLRDHSNQPQHF. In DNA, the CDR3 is TGCAGTGCTAGAGATCTAAGGGATCATAGCAATCAGCCCCAGCATTTT.

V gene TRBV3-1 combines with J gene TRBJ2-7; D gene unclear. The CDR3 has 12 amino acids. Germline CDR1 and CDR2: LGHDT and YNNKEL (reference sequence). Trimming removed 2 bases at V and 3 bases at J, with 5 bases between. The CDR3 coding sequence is TGTGCCAGCAGCCAACTCAACTACGAGCAGTACTTC. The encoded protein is CASSQLNYEQYF.

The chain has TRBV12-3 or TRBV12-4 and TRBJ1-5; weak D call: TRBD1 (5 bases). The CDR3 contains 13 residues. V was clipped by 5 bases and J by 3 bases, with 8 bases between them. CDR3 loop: CASSTGDNQPQHF. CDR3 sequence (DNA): TGTGCCAGCAGTACAGGAGACAATCAGCCCCAGCATTTT.

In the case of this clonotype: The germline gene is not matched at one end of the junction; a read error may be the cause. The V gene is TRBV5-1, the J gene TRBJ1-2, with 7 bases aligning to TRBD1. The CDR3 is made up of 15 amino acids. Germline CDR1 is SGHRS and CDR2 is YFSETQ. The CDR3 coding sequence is TGCGCCAGCAGCTCGGGGACAGCCCCTGGCTATGGCTGCACCTTC. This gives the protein CASSSGTAPGYGCTF.

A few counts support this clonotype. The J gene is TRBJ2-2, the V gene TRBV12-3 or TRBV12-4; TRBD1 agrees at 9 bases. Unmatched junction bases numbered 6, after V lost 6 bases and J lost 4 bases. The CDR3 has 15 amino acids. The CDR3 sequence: CASRHPDRGTGELFF. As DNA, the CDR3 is TGTGCCAGCAGACATCCGGACAGGGGCACCGGGGAGCTGTTTTTT.

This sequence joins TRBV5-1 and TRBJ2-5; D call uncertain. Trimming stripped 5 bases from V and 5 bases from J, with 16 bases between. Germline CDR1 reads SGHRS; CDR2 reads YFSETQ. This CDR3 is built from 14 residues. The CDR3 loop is CASSDLFGVETQYF. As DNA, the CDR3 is TGCGCCAGCAGTGATCTGTTTGGTGTGGAGACCCAGTACTTC.